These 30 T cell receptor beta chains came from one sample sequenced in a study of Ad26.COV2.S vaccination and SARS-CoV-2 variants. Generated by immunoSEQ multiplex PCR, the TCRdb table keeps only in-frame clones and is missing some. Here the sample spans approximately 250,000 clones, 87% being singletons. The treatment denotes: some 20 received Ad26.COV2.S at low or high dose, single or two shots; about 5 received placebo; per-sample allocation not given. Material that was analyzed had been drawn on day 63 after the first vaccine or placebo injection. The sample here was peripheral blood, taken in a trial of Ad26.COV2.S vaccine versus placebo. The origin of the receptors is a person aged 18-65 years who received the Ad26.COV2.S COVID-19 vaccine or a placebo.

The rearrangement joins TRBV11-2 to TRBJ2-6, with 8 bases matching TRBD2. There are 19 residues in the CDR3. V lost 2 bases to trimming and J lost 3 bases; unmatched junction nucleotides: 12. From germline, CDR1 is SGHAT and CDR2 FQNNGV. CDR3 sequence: CASSLRMVAGLGGANVLTF. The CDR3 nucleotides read TGTGCCAGCAGCTTAAGGATGGTAGCGGGACTGGGTGGGGCCAACGTCCTGACTTTC.

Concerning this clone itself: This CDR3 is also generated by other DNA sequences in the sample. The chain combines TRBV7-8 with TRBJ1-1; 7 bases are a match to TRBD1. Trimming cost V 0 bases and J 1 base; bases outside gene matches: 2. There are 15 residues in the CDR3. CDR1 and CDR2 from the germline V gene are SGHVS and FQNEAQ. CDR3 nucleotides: TGTGCCAGCAGCTTAGCTGACAGGGCGAACACTGAAGCTTTCTTT. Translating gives CASSLADRANTEAFF. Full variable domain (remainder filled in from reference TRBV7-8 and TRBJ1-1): GAGVSQSPRYKVAKRGQDVALRCDPISGHVSLFWYQQALGQGPEFLTYFQNEAQLDKSGLPSDRFFAERPEGSVSTLKIQRTQQEDSAVYLCASSLADRANTEAFFGQGTRLTVV.

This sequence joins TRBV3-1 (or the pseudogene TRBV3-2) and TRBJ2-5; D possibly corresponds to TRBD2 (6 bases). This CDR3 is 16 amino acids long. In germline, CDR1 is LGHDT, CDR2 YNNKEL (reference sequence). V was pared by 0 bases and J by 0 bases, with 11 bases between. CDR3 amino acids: CASSQDGAGHQETQYF. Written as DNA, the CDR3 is TGTGCCAGCAGCCAAGACGGGGCGGGGCACCAAGAGACCCAGTACTTC.

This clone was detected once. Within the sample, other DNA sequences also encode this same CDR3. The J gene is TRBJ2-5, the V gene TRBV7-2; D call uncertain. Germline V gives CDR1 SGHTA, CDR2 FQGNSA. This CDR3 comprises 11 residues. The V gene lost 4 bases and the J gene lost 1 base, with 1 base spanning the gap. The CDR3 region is CASSSQETQYF. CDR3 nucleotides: TGTGCCAGCAGCTCCCAAGAGACCCAGTACTTC.

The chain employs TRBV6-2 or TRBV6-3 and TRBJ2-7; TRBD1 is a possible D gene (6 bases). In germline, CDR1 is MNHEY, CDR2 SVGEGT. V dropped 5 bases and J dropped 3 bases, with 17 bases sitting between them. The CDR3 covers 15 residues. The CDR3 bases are TGTGCCAGCAGTCAGACTACAGGGACCGGCTACGAGCAGTACTTC. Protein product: CASSQTTGTGYEQYF.

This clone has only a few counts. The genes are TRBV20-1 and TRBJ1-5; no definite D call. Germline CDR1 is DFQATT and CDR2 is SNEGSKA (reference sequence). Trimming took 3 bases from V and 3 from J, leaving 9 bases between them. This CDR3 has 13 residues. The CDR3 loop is CSASSAVNQPQHF. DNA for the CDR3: TGCAGTGCTAGTTCGGCAGTCAATCAGCCCCAGCATTTT.

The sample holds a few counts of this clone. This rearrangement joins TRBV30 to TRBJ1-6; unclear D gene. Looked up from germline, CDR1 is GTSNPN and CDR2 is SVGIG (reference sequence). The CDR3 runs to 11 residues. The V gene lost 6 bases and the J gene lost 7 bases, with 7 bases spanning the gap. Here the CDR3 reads CACQVNSPLHF. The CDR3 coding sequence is TGTGCCTGCCAAGTGAATTCACCCCTCCACTTT.

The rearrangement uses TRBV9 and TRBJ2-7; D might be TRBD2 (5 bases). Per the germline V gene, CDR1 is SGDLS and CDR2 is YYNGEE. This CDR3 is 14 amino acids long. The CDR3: CASLREESSYEQYF. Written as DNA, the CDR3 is TGTGCAAGCTTGAGGGAAGAGAGCTCCTACGAGCAGTACTTC.

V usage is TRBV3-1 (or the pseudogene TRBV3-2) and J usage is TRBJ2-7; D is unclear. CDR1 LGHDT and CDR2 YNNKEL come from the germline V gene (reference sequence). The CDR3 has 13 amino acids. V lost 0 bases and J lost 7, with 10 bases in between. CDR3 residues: CASSQDDLREQYF. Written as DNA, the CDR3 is TGTGCCAGCAGCCAAGACGACTTACGAGAGCAGTACTTC.

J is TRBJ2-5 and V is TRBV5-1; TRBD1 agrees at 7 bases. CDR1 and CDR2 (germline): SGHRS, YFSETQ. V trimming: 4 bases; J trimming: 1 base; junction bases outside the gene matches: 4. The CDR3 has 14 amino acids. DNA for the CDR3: TGCGCCAGCAGCACCGGGGACAGCCAAGAGACCCAGTACTTC. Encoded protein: CASSTGDSQETQYF.

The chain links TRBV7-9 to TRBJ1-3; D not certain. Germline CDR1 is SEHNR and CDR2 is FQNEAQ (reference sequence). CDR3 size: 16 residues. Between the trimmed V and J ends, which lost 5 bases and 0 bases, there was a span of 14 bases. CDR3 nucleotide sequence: TGTGCCAGCAGCCCCTGGAGCGGAACCTCTGGAAACACCATATATTTT. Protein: CASSPWSGTSGNTIYF.

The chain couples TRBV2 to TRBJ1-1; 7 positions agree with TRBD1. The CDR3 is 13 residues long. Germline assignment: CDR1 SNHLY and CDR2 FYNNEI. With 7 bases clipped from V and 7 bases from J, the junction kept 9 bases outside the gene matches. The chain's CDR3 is CASTERGDSEAFF. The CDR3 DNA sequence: TGTGCCAGCACCGAAAGGGGGGACAGTGAAGCTTTCTTT.

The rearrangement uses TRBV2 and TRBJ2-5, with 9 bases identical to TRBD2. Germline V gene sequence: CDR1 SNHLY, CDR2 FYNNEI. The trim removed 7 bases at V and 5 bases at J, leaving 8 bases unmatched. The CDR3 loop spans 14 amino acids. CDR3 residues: CASKRTSDRETQYF. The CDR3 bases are TGTGCCAGCAAAAGGACTAGCGACCGGGAGACCCAGTACTTC.

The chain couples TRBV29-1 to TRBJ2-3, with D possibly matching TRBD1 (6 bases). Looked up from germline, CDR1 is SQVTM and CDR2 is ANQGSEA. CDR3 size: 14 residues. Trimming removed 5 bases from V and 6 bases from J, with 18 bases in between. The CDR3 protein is CSVRVRQAADTQYF. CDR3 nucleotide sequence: TGCAGCGTTCGGGTGAGACAGGCAGCGGATACGCAGTATTTT.

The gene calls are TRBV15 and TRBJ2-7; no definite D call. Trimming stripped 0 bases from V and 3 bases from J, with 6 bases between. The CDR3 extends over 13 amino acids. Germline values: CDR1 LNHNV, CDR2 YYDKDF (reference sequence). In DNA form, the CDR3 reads TGTGCCACCAGCAGAGATGAGGTCTACGAGCAGTACGTC. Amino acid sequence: CATSRDEVYEQYV.

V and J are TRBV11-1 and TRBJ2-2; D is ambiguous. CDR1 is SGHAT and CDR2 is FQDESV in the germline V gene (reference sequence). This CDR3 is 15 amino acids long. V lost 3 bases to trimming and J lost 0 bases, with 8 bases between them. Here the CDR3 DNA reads TGTGCCAGCAGCTTCGTTGGGCCGAACACCGGGGAGCTGTTTTTT. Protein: CASSFVGPNTGELFF.

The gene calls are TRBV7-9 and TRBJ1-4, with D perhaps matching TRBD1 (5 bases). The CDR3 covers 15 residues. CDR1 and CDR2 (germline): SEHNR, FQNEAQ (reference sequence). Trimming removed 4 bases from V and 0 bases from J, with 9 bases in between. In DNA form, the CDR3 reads TGTGCCAGCAGCTCTACAGGTGCAACTAATGAAAAACTGTTTTTT. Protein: CASSSTGATNEKLFF.

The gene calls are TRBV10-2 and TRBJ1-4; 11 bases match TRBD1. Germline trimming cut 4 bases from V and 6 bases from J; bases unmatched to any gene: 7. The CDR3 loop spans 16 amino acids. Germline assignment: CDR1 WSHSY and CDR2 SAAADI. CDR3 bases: TGCGCCAGCAGTGGCCCTGGGACAGGGGGTTATGAAAAACTGTTTTTT. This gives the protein CASSGPGTGGYEKLFF.

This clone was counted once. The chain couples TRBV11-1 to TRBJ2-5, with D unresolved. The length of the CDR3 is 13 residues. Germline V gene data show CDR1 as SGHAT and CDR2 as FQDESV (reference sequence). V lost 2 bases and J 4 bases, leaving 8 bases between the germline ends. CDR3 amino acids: CASSLRRAETQYF. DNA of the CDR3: TGTGCCAGCAGCTTACGACGGGCAGAGACCCAGTACTTC.

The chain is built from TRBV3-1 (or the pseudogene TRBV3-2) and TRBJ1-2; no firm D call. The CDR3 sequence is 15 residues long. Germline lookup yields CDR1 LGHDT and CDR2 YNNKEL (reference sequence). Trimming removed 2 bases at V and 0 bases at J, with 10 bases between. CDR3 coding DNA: TGTGCCAGCAGCCAACGACCGGGAGCTAACTATGGCTACACCTTC. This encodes CASSQRPGANYGYTF.

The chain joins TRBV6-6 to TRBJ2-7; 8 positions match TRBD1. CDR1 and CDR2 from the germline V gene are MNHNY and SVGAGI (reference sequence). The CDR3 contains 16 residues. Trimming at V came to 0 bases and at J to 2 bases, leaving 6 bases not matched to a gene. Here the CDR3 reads CASSYSRQGQTYEQYV. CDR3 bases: TGTGCCAGCAGTTACTCTAGACAGGGGCAAACCTACGAGCAGTACGTC.

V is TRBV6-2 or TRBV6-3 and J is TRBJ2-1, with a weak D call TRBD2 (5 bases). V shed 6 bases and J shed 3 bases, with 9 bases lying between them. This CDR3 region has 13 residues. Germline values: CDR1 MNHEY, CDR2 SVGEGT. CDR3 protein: CASSRGFYNEQFF. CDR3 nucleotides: TGTGCCAGCAGCCGCGGGTTCTACAATGAGCAGTTCTTC.

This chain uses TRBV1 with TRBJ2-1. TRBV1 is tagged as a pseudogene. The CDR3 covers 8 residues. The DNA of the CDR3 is TGCACCCCCCCTGGACAGTTCTTC. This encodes CTPPGQFF.

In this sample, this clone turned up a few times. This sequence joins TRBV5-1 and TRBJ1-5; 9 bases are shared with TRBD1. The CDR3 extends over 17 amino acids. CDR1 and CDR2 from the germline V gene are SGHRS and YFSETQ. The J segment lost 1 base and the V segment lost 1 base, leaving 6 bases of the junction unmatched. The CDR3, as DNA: TGCGCCAGCAGCTTGACACCGGGACAGGGAAGCAATCAGCCCCAGCATTTT. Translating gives CASSLTPGQGSNQPQHF.

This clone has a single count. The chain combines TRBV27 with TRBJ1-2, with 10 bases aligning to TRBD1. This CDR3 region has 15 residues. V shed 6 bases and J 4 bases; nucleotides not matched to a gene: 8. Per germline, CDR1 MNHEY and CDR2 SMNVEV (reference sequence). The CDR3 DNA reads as TGTGCCAGCAGATATTCGGGACAGGGGACCTATGGCTACACCTTC. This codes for CASRYSGQGTYGYTF.

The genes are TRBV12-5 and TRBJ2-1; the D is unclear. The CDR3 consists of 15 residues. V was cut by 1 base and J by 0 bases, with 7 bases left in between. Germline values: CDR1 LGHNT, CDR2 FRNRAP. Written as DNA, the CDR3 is TGTGCTAGTGGTTTGGGGCGGAACTCCTACAATGAGCAGTTCTTC. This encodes CASGLGRNSYNEQFF. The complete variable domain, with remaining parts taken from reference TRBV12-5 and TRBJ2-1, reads DARVTQTPRHKVTEMGQEVTMRCQPILGHNTVFWYRQTMMQGLELLAYFRNRAPLDDSGMPKDRFSAEMPDATLATLKIQPSEPRDSAVYFCASGLGRNSYNEQFFGPGTRLTVL.

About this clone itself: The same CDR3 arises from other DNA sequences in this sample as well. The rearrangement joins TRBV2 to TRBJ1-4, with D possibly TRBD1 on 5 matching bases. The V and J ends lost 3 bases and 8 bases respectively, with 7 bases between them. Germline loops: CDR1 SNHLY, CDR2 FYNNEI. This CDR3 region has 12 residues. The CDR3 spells CASSEGGEKLFF. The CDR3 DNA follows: TGTGCCAGCAGTGAGGGGGGGGAAAAACTGTTTTTT.

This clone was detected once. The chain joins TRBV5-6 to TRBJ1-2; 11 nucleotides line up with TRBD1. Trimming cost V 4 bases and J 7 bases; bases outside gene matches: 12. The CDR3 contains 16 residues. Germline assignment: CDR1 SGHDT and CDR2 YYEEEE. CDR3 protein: CASSTLGTGGFRGYTF. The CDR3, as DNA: TGTGCCAGCAGCACCCTGGGGACAGGGGGGTTTCGTGGCTACACCTTC.

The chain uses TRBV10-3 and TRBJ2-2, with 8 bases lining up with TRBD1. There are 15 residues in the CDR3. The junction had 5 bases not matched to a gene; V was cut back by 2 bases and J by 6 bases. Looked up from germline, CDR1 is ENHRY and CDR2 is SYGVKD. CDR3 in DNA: TGTGCCATCAGTGAGGGACAGGGATCTGCCGGGGAGCTGTTTTTT. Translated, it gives CAISEGQGSAGELFF.

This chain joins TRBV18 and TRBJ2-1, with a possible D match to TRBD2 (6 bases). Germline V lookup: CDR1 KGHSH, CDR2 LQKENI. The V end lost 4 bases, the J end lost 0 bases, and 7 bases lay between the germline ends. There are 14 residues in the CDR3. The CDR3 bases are TGTGCCAGCTCACACGGGAGCTCCTACAATGAGCAGTTCTTC. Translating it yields CASSHGSSYNEQFF.